This TCR beta chain was identified in a study of early T cells in non-severe SARS-CoV-2 infection (dated by TCRdb to about 2021). Looking at the study overall: TCR sequencing used bulk RNA from unsorted whole blood, so alpha and beta chains could not be paired. The research as a whole found: VDJdb matching was skewed toward anti-spike CD8 responses and likely underestimated virus-specific expansions, missing private and CD4 specificities.

The CDR3 has 15 amino acids, counting the end cysteine and phenylalanine. Only the CDR3 DNA is retained, 45 bases long and in frame from the first base. V gives up 6 bases and J gives up 0 bases, and the segment between their germline ends measures 12 bases. CDR1 and CDR2, per the germline V gene, are LGHNA and YSLEER. Libraries came from 5' RACE. The instrument given in TCRdb is NextSeq 500. Unique molecular identifiers were attached to individual cDNA molecules in the TCR library protocol so that sequencing error and PCR bias could be corrected. Sequencing covered both TCR alpha and beta chains, and within each sample the abundances of alpha and beta sequences were tightly co-correlated. The published analysis was carried out like this. Decombinator V4 was used to annotate the V gene, J gene and CDR3 of the TCR sequences. Expanded TCRs were defined as changing significantly between any two time points under a Poisson model with p below 0.0001. TCR abundances were normalised to the total number of TCRs sequenced in each sample and reported as counts per million. MAIT TCRs were defined by TRAV1-2 paired with TRAJ12, TRAJ20 or TRAJ33, and iNKT TCRs by TRAV10 paired with TRAJ18. VDJdb, accessed on 1 November 2021, was searched for TCRs annotated for CMV, EBV and SARS-CoV-2, and TCRs annotated for more than one antigen were excluded. The raw public reads went through TCRdb reprocessing: fastp at Q25, MiXCR clone calling, in-frame beta chains kept. Every entry covers one CDR3 protein and lists the most common genes and DNA from its rows. TCRdb assigned the V and J calls; the authors' analysis was not used. Present in this sample are under 75,000 distinct CDR3 sequences, approximately 12% of which were seen just once. 7.5% to 10% of the sample rests with the top ten.

Set within a cohort of healthcare workers in London, UK, this nested case-control study involved weekly PCR testing of nasopharyngeal swabs along with blood sampling. Between 23 and 31 March 2020, the week of the UK lockdown, healthcare workers were enrolled and then followed up weekly for as long as 16 weeks. A remark on this clonotype: It has no known antigen specificity. It has no much larger one-base neighbor in the sample; base qualities were not kept.

The sequence is built from TRBV4-3 and TRBJ1-3; matching of 5 bases hints at TRBD1 as the D gene. Sequencing was performed on whole blood. The source is an adult who was a healthcare worker with PCR-confirmed SARS-CoV-2 infection or an uninfected control (not recorded which). The nucleotide sequence is given as TGCGCCAGCAGTCCGGGACGGAGCTCTGGAAACACCATATATTTT. It translates to CASSPGRSSGNTIYF.